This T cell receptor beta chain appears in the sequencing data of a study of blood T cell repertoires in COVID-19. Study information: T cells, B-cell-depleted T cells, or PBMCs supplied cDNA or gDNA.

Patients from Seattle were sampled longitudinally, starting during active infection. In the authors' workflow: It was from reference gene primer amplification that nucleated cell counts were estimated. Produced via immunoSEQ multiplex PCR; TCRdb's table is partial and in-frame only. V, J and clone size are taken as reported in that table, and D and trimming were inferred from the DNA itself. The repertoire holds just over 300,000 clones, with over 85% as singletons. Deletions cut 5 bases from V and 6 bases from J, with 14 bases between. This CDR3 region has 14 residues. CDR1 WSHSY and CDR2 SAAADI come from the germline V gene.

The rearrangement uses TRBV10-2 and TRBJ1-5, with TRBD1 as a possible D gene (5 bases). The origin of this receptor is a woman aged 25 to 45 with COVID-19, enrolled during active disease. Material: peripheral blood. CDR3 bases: TGCGCCAGCAGTCCTAGACAGCCGGGTCAGCCCCAGCATTTT. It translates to CASSPRQPGQPQHF.